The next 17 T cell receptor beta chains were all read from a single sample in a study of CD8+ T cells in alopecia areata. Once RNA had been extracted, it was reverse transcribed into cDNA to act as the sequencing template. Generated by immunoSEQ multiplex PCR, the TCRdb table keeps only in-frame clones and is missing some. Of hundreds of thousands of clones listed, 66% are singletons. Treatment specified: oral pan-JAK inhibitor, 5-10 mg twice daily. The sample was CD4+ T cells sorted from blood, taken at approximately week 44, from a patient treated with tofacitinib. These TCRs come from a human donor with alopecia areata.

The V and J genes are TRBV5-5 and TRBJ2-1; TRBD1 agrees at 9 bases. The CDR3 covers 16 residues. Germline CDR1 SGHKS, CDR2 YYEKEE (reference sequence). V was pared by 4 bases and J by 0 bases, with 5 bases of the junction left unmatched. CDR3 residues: CASSRGTGLSYNEQFF. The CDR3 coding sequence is TGTGCCAGCAGCCGGGGGACAGGGCTCTCCTACAATGAGCAGTTCTTC.

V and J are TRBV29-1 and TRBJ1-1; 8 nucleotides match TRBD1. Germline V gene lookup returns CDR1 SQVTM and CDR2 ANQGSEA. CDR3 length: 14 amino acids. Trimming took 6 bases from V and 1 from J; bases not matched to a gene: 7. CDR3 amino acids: CSVARGTGNTEAFF. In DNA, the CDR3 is TGCAGCGTCGCACGAGGGACAGGGAACACTGAAGCTTTCTTT.

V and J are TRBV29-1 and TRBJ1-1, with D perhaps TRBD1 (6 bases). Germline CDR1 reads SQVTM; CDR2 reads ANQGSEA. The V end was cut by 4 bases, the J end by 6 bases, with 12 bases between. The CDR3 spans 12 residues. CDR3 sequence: CSVVGGPSEAFF. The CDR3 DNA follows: TGCAGCGTTGTCGGGGGCCCCTCTGAAGCTTTCTTT.

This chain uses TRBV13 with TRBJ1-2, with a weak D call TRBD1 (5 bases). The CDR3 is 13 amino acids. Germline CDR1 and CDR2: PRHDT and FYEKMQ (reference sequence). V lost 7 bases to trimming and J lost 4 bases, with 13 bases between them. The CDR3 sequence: CASTPRGSYGYTF. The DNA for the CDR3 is TGTGCCAGCACCCCGCGGGGCTCCTATGGCTACACCTTC.

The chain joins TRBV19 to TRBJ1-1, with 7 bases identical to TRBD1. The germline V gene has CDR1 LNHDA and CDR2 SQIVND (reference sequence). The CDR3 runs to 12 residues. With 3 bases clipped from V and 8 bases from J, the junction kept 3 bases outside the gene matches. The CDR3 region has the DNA TGTGCCAGTAGTATCTCACAGGGGGAAGCTTTCTTT. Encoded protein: CASSISQGEAFF.

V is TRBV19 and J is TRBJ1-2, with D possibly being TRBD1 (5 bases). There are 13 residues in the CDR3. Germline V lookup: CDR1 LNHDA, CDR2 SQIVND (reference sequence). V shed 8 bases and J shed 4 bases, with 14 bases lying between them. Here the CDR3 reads CASGRDGSYGYTF. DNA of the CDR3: TGTGCCAGTGGAAGGGACGGTTCCTATGGCTACACCTTC.

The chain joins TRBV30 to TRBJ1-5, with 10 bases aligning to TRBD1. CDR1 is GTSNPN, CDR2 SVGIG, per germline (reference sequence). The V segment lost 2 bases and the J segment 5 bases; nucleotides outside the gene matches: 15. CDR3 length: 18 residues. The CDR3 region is CAWSHNRGQGRPHQPQHF. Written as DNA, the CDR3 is TGTGCCTGGAGTCATAACCGGGGACAGGGGAGACCACATCAGCCCCAGCATTTT.

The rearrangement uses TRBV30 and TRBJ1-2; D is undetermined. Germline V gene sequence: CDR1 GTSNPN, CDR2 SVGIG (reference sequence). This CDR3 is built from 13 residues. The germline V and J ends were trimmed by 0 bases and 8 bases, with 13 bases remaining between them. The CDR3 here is CAWSVPQSRGYTF. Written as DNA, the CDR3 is TGTGCCTGGAGTGTACCACAGTCGAGGGGCTACACCTTC. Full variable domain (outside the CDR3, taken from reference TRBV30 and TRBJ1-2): SQTIHQWPATLVQPVGSPLSLECTVEGTSNPNLYWYRQAAGRGLQLLFYSVGIGQISSEVPQNLSASRPQDRQFILSSKKLLLSDSGFYLCAWSVPQSRGYTFGSGTRLTVV.

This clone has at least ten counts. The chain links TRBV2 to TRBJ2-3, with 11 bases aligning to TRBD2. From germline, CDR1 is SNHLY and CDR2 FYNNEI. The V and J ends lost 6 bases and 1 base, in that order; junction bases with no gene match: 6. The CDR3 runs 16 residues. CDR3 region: CASRQWTSGCTDTQYF. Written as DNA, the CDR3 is TGTGCCAGCAGACAATGGACTAGCGGGTGCACAGATACGCAGTATTTT.

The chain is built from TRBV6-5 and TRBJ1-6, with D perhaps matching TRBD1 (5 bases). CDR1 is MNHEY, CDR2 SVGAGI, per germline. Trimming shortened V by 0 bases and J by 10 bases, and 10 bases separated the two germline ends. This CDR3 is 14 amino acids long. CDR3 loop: CASSYSMDTSPLHF. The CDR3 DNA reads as TGTGCCAGCAGTTACTCGATGGACACCTCACCCCTCCACTTT.

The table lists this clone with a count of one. DNA for the CDR3: TGTGCCGCAACACAACAGGGAACTAACTATGGCTACACCTTC. Protein: CAATQQGTNYGYTF. The J gene is TRBJ1-2, the V gene TRBV30; D is possibly TRBD1 (6 bases). The CDR3 spans 14 residues. Trimming removed 8 bases at V and 0 bases at J, with 16 bases between. In germline, CDR1 is GTSNPN, CDR2 SVGIG (reference sequence). Full variable domain (missing parts from reference TRBV30 and TRBJ1-2): SQTIHQWPATLVQPVGSPLSLECTVEGTSNPNLYWYRQAAGRGLQLLFYSVGIGQISSEVPQNLSASRPQDRQFILSSKKLLLSDSGFYLCAATQQGTNYGYTFGSGTRLTVV.

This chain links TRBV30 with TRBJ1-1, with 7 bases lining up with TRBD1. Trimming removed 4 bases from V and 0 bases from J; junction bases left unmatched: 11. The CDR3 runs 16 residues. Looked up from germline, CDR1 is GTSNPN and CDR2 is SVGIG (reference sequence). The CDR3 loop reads CAWKKKQGTMNTEAFF. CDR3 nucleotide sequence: TGTGCCTGGAAAAAGAAACAGGGGACAATGAACACTGAAGCTTTCTTT.

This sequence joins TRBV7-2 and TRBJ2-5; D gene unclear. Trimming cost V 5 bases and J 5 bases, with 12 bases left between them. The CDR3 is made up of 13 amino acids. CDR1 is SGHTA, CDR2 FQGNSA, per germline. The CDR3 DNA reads TGTGCCAGCAGCCCCAGACCAAGGGAGACCCAGTACTTC. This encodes CASSPRPRETQYF.

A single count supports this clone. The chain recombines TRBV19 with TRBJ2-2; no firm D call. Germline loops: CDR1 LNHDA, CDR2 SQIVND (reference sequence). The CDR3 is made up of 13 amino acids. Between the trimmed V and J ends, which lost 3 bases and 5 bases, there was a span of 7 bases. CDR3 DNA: TGTGCCAGTAGTATGTGGTCTACCGGGGAGCTGTTTTTT. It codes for CASSMWSTGELFF.

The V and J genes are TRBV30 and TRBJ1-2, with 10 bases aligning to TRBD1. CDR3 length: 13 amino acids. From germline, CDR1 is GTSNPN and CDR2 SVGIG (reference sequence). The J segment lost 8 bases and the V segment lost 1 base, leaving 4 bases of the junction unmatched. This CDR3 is CAWSGQGAGGYTF. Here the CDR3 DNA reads TGTGCCTGGAGTGGACAGGGGGCCGGGGGCTACACCTTC.

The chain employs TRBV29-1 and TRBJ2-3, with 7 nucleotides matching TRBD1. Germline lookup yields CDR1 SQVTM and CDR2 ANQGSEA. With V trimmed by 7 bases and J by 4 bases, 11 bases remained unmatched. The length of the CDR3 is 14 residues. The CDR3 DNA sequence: TGCAGCGCCAGAAGAGGTCAGGGGGCAGATACGCAGTATTTT. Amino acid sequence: CSARRGQGADTQYF.

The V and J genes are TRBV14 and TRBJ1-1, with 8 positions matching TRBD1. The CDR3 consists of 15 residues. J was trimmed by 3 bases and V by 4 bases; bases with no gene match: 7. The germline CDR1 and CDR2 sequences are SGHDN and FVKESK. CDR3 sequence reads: CASSLRTGLHTEAFF. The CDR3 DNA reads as TGTGCCAGCAGCCTTCGGACAGGGCTGCACACTGAAGCTTTCTTT. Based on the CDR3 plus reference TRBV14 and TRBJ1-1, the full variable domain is EAGVTQFPSHSVIEKGQTVTLRCDPISGHDNLYWYRRVMGKEIKFLLHFVKESKQDESGMPNNRFLAERTGGTYSTLKVQPAELEDSGVYFCASSLRTGLHTEAFFGQGTRLTVV.